These 25 T cell receptor beta chains came from one sample sequenced in a study of T cell changes during pregnancy in multiple sclerosis. Only in-frame clones appear in the TCRdb table, and some are missing; sequencing was by immunoSEQ multiplex PCR. The sample shows some 76,000 clones, around nine tenths of them seen only once. The source material was CD4+ T cells from peripheral blood mononuclear cells, sampled after pregnancy. Source of these receptors: a female donor with multiple sclerosis, enrolled in a pregnancy study.

The V gene is TRBV6-5, the J gene TRBJ1-2; a possible D gene is TRBD1 (6 bases). CDR1 is MNHEY, CDR2 SVGAGI, per germline. The V end lost 6 bases, the J end lost 5 bases, and 13 bases lay between the germline ends. CDR3 length equals 13 residues. The CDR3 loop reads CASRPPTGYGYTF. CDR3 in DNA: TGTGCCAGCAGACCTCCTACAGGGTATGGCTACACCTTC.

V gene TRBV11-2 combines with J gene TRBJ2-3; tentatively, D is TRBD1 (6 bases). This CDR3 comprises 15 residues. Germline lookup yields CDR1 SGHAT and CDR2 FQNNGV. Deletions cut 3 bases from V and 3 bases from J, with 13 bases between. CDR3 amino acids: CASSFRGTGTDTQYF. The CDR3 coding sequence is TGTGCCAGCAGCTTTAGGGGGACGGGAACAGATACGCAGTATTTT.

The rearrangement links TRBV19 to TRBJ2-2, with D unclear. The V end was cut by 8 bases, the J end by 6 bases, with 25 bases between. Per germline, CDR1 LNHDA and CDR2 SQIVND (reference sequence). The CDR3 extends over 17 amino acids. CDR3 coding DNA: TGTGCCAGTTATACCTCTTTGGGCCGAAGAACCCCCGGGGAGCTGTTTTTT. This encodes CASYTSLGRRTPGELFF.

This chain uses TRBV7-8 with TRBJ1-2; D is unresolved. The CDR3 has 13 amino acids. Germline V lookup: CDR1 SGHVS, CDR2 FQNEAQ. This chain's CDR3 is CCATEGANYGYTF. CDR3 coding DNA: TGTTGTGCAACCGAGGGAGCTAACTATGGCTACACCTTC.

This sequence joins TRBV28 and TRBJ2-1, with a weak D call TRBD2 (6 bases). The ends were cut back, 4 bases at V and 2 bases at J, with 18 bases in the middle. In germline, CDR1 is MDHEN, CDR2 SYDVKM. The CDR3 spans 17 residues. CDR3: CASSSALPGGAYNEQFF. The CDR3 DNA sequence: TGTGCCAGCAGTTCAGCACTTCCCGGCGGGGCCTACAATGAGCAGTTCTTC.

The genes are TRBV4-1 and TRBJ1-4; D perhaps matches TRBD1 (5 bases). The CDR3 contains 17 residues. Germline values: CDR1 MGHRA, CDR2 YSYEKL. V lost 0 bases and J 8 bases, leaving 19 bases between the germline ends. The chain's CDR3 is CASSQDGSGGWVEKLFF. The DNA for the CDR3 is TGCGCCAGCAGCCAAGATGGCTCCGGGGGTTGGGTAGAAAAACTGTTTTTT.

This clone showed up just once. The CDR3 spells CAGDSPSRLDYNEQFF. CDR3 sequence (DNA): TGTGCCGGGGACAGCCCTTCCCGTCTTGATTACAATGAGCAGTTCTTC. The chain employs TRBV30 and TRBJ2-1, with 7 nucleotides matching TRBD1. The V gene's germline CDR1 is GTSNPN and CDR2 SVGIG (reference sequence). The CDR3 covers 16 residues. V trimming: 8 bases; J trimming: 4 bases; junction bases outside the gene matches: 17.

This chain uses TRBV19 with TRBJ1-5; 7 bases align to TRBD1. This CDR3 is 15 amino acids long. CDR1 and CDR2 (germline): LNHDA, SQIVND (reference sequence). The trim removed 10 bases at V and 5 bases at J, leaving 14 bases unmatched. This chain's CDR3 is CATSSGTASYQPQHF. CDR3 bases: TGTGCCACTTCCTCCGGGACAGCGAGTTATCAGCCCCAGCATTTT.

CDR3 protein: CASSRGLPGETQYF. The CDR3 DNA is TGTGCCAGTTCCAGGGGCCTCCCAGGAGAGACCCAGTACTTC. The chain employs TRBV2 and TRBJ2-5, with D tentatively TRBD1 (6 bases). The germline gives CDR1 SNHLY, CDR2 FYNNEI. There are 14 residues in the CDR3. Trimming took 9 bases from V and 4 from J, leaving 18 bases between them.

The chain recombines TRBV7-2 with TRBJ1-1; D unclear. V lost 0 bases and J 11 bases, leaving 16 bases between the germline ends. In germline, CDR1 is SGHTA, CDR2 FQGNSA. The CDR3 length is 14 residues. The CDR3 region is CASSLAGRAGGAFF. CDR3 DNA: TGTGCCAGCAGCTTAGCAGGGAGGGCCGGAGGGGCTTTCTTT.

The chain is built from TRBV6-6 and TRBJ1-5; 7 nucleotides line up with TRBD1. The trim removed 4 bases at V and 6 bases at J, leaving 3 bases unmatched. CDR3 length: 13 residues. Germline V gene data show CDR1 as MNHNY and CDR2 as SVGAGI (reference sequence). The chain's CDR3 is CASSSGGGQPQHF. The CDR3 region has the DNA TGTGCCAGCAGTTCAGGGGGTGGTCAGCCCCAGCATTTT.

The V gene is TRBV19, the J gene TRBJ2-3; perhaps TRBD2 as D (6 bases). CDR3 length: 14 residues. CDR1 and CDR2 (germline): LNHDA, SQIVND (reference sequence). The V end lost 8 bases, the J end lost 1 base, and 13 bases lay between the germline ends. In DNA, the CDR3 is TGTGCCAGTGGACCCGGGACTGGCACAGATACGCAGTATTTT. Its translation is CASGPGTGTDTQYF.

This chain links TRBV18 with TRBJ2-5, with D perhaps matching TRBD2 (5 bases). In germline, CDR1 is KGHSH, CDR2 LQKENI. V lost 1 base, J lost 2 bases, and 11 bases lay in between. There are 15 residues in the CDR3. The CDR3 here is CASSPLKGAQETQYF. The CDR3 DNA reads TGTGCCAGCTCACCACTCAAGGGAGCACAAGAGACCCAGTACTTC.

This chain connects TRBV19 to TRBJ1-2, with 8 nucleotides matching TRBD1. Germline V gene sequence: CDR1 LNHDA, CDR2 SQIVND (reference sequence). V was clipped by 6 bases and J by 3 bases; unmatched bases: 12. The CDR3 spans 16 residues. CDR3 nucleotide sequence: TGTGCCAGTAGGGACAGGGCCTTCAAAAGGGACTATGGCTACACCTTC. Translating gives CASRDRAFKRDYGYTF. The complete variable domain, with remaining parts taken from reference TRBV19 and TRBJ1-2, reads DGGITQSPKYLFRKEGQNVTLSCEQNLNHDAMYWYRQDPGQGLRLIYYSQIVNDFQKGDIAEGYSVSREKKESFPLTVTSAQKNPTAFYLCASRDRAFKRDYGYTFGSGTRLTVV.

J is TRBJ2-5 and V is TRBV5-5, with a weak D call TRBD2 (5 bases). The length of the CDR3 is 13 residues. The V gene's germline CDR1 is SGHKS and CDR2 YYEKEE (reference sequence). Between the trimmed V and J ends, which lost 7 bases and 4 bases, there was a span of 14 bases. This CDR3 reads CASALRRGETQYF. CDR3 in DNA: TGTGCCAGCGCCCTAAGACGGGGAGAGACCCAGTACTTC. Filled out from reference TRBV5-5 and TRBJ2-5, the complete variable domain reads DAGVTQSPTHLIKTRGQQVTLRCSPISGHKSVSWYQQVLGQGPQFIFQYYEKEERGRGNFPDRFSARQFPNYSSELNVNALLLGDSALYLCASALRRGETQYFGPGTRLLVL.

This chain links TRBV28 with TRBJ2-1; TRBD1 matches at 8 bases. After removal of 5 bases from V and 6 bases from J, the junction contained 6 bases not matched to a gene. The V gene's germline CDR1 is MDHEN and CDR2 SYDVKM. The CDR3 has 14 amino acids. The CDR3 protein is CASSTPDRGNEQFF. As DNA, the CDR3 is TGTGCCAGCAGTACTCCAGACAGGGGCAATGAGCAGTTCTTC.

The chain uses TRBV18 and TRBJ2-2, with 7 bases that match TRBD1. The germline V gene encodes CDR1 KGHSH and CDR2 LQKENI. The CDR3 loop spans 18 amino acids. Trimming at V came to 5 bases and at J to 2 bases, leaving 14 bases not matched to a gene. CDR3 amino acids: CASSRLPGQTINTGELFF. CDR3 DNA sequence: TGTGCCAGCTCAAGGTTACCGGGACAGACTATCAACACCGGGGAGCTGTTTTTT. The entire variable domain, with the rest obtained from reference TRBV18 and TRBJ2-2, is as follows: NAGVMQNPRHLVRRRGQEARLRCSPMKGHSHVYWYRQLPEEGLKFMVYLQKENIIDESGMPKERFSAEFPKEGPSILRIQQVVRGDSAAYFCASSRLPGQTINTGELFFGEGSRLTVL.

For the CDR3, the DNA is TGTGCCAGCGCAACGATAGCGACTCGGGGAGAGCAGTACTTC. Encoded protein: CASATIATRGEQYF. The chain carries TRBV6-5 and TRBJ2-7; D might be TRBD2 (5 bases). The CDR3 runs 14 residues. V was cut by 8 bases and J by 7 bases, with 21 bases left in between. Germline V gene lookup returns CDR1 MNHEY and CDR2 SVGAGI.

A single count supports this clone. The V gene is TRBV5-1, the J gene TRBJ2-7, with unresolved D. V lost 2 bases, J lost 0 bases, and 9 bases lay in between. The length of the CDR3 is 14 residues. Germline CDR1 reads SGHRS; CDR2 reads YFSETQ. This chain's CDR3 is CASSLQPLSYEQYF. In DNA form, the CDR3 reads TGCGCCAGCAGCTTACAGCCTCTCTCCTACGAGCAGTACTTC.

The chain uses TRBV28 and TRBJ1-2; maybe TRBD1 (5 bases). The CDR3 spans 12 residues. CDR1 is MDHEN and CDR2 is SYDVKM in the germline V gene. The V end was cut by 2 bases, the J end by 6 bases, with 7 bases between. CDR3 bases: TGTGCCAGCAGTTTACTGGACAATGGCTACACCTTC. As protein: CASSLLDNGYTF.

In its sample, this clone was seen a few times. The chain employs TRBV7-9 and TRBJ2-7; 7 positions match TRBD1. V lost 5 bases to trimming and J lost 4 bases; unmatched junction nucleotides: 8. The CDR3 is made up of 14 amino acids. Germline CDR1 SEHNR, CDR2 FQNEAQ (reference sequence). This CDR3 is CASSPRDRWYEQYF. The CDR3 DNA reads as TGTGCCAGCAGCCCCCGGGACAGATGGTACGAGCAGTACTTC.

The chain employs TRBV5-1 and TRBJ1-4, with D tentatively TRBD1 (5 bases). The CDR3 sequence is 14 residues long. Germline V CDR1 and CDR2: SGHRS, YFSETQ. Trimming shortened V by 4 bases and J by 4 bases, and 11 bases separated the two germline ends. The CDR3 region has the DNA TGCGCCAGCAGCAATGACAGATATAATGAAAAACTGTTTTTT. Its protein product is CASSNDRYNEKLFF.

This rearrangement joins TRBV7-9 to TRBJ2-7, with D maybe TRBD2 (6 bases). V dropped 5 bases and J dropped 7 bases, with 12 bases sitting between them. Per germline, CDR1 SEHNR and CDR2 FQNEAQ (reference sequence). The CDR3 runs to 12 residues. The CDR3, as DNA: TGTGCCAGCAGCCAGGTGGCGGGAGAGCAGTACTTC. Translating gives CASSQVAGEQYF.

This chain uses TRBV7-3 with TRBJ2-3; 14 nucleotides agree with TRBD2. The CDR3 is 17 residues long. Germline CDR1 reads SGHTA; CDR2 reads FQGTGA. Unmatched junction bases numbered 8, after V lost 5 bases and J lost 4 bases. For the CDR3, the DNA is TGTGCCAGCAGCCCCCGGGGGACTAGCGGGAGAGCAGATACGCAGTATTTT. The encoded protein is CASSPRGTSGRADTQYF.

The V call is TRBV7-9, the J call TRBJ1-3; D is unclear. The V end lost 6 bases, the J end lost 4 bases, and 10 bases lay between the germline ends. This CDR3 is 13 amino acids long. CDR1 is SEHNR and CDR2 is FQNEAQ in the germline V gene (reference sequence). The CDR3 bases are TGTGCCAGCAGTTTAAACACCGGAAACACCATATATTTT. Protein: CASSLNTGNTIYF.